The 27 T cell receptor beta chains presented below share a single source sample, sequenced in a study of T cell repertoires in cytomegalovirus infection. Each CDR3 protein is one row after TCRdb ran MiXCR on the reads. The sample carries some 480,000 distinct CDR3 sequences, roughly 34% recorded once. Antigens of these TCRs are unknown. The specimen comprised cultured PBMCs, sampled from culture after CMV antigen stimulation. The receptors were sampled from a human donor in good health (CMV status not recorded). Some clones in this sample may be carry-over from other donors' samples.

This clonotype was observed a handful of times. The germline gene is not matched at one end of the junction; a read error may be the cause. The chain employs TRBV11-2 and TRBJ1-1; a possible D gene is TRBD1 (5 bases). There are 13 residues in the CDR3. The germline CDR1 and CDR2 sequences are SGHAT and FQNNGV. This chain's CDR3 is CASSFLGVTAAFF. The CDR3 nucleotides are TGTGCCAGCAGCTTCTTGGGGGTTACTGCAGCTTTCTTT.

The CDR3 bases are TGTGCCAGCAGCTACCAGGGGAATTTCAATCAGCCCCAGCATTTT. It is translated as CASSYQGNFNQPQHF. The chain couples TRBV11-2 to TRBJ1-5; D possibly corresponds to TRBD1 (6 bases). From germline, CDR1 is SGHAT and CDR2 FQNNGV. V lost 4 bases and J lost 3, with 13 bases in between. The CDR3 spans 15 residues. The whole variable domain, filled in from reference TRBV11-2 and TRBJ1-5, reads EAGVAQSPRYKIIEKRQSVAFWCNPISGHATLYWYQQILGQGPKLLIQFQNNGVVDDSQLPKDRFSAERLKGVDSTLKIQPAKLEDSAVYLCASSYQGNFNQPQHFGDGTRLSIL.

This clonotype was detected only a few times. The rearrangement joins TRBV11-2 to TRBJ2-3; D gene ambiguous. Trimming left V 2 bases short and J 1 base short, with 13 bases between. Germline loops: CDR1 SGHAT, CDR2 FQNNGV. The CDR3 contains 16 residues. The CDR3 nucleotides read TGTGCCAGCAGCTTATTAGGCTGGTATGGCACAGATACGCAGTATTTT. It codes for CASSLLGWYGTDTQYF.

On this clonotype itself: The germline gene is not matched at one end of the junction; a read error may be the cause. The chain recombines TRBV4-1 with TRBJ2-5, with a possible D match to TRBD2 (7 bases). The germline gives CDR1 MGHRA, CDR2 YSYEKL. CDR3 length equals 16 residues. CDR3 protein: CASSQEGGGRKETQYF. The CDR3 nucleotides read TGTGCCAGCAGCCAAGAGGGGGGCGGGAGAAAAGAGACCCAGTACTTC.

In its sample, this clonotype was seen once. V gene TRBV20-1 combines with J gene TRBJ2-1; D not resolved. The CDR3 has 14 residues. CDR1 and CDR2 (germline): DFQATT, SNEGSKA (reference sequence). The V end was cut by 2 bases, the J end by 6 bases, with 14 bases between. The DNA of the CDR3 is TGCAGTGCTAGACCCCGAGCTCCAATCAATGAGCAGTTCTTC. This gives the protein CSARPRAPINEQFF.

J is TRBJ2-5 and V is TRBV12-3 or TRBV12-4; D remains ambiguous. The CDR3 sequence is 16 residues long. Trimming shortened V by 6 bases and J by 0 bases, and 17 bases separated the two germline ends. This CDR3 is CASSPLLRGDQETQYF. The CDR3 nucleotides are TGTGCCAGCAGCCCCCTCCTCCGCGGCGACCAAGAGACCCAGTACTTC.

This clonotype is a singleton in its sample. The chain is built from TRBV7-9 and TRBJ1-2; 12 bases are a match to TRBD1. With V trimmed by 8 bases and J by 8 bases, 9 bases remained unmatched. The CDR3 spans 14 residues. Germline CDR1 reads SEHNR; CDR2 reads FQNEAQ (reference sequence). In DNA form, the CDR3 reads TGTGCCAGCCGGGGACAGGGGGCGCCGGTAGGCTACACCTTC. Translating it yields CASRGQGAPVGYTF.

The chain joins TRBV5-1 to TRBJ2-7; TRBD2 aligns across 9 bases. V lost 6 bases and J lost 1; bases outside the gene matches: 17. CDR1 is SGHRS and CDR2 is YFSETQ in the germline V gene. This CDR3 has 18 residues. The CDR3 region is CASTPSQFSGSSSYEQYV. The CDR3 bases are TGCGCCAGCACCCCGAGTCAGTTTAGCGGGAGTTCTTCCTACGAGCAGTACGTC.

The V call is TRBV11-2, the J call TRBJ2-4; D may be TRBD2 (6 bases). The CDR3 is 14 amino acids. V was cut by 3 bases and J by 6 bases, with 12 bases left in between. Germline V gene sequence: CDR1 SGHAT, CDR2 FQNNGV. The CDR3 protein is CASSLAGMGNIQYF. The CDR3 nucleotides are TGTGCCAGCAGCTTGGCGGGGATGGGAAACATTCAGTACTTC.

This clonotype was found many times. The CDR3 DNA sequence: TGTGCCAGCAGCTTGCCGGGACTAGCCTACAATGAGCAGTTCTTC. Its protein product is CASSLPGLAYNEQFF. J is TRBJ2-1 and V is TRBV7-2; 8 bases map to TRBD2. This CDR3 is 15 amino acids long. The junction had 3 bases not matched to a gene; V was cut back by 3 bases and J by 2 bases. CDR1 and CDR2 (germline): SGHTA, FQGNSA.

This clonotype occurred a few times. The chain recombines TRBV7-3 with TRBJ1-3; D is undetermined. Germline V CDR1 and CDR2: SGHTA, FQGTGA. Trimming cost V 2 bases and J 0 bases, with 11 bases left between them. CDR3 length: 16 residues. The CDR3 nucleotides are TGTGCCAGCAGCTTACACCCAGGAACCTCTGGAAACACCATATATTTT. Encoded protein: CASSLHPGTSGNTIYF.

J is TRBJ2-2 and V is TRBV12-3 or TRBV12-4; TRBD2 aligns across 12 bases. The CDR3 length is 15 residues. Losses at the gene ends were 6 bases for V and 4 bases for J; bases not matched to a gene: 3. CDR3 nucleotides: TGTGCCAGCAGCACACTAGCGGGAGGCACCGGGGAGCTGTTTTTT. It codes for CASSTLAGGTGELFF.

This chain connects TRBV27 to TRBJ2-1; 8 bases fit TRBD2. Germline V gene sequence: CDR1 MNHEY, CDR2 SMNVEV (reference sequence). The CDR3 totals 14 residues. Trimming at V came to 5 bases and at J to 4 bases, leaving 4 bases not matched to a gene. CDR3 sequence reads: CASSSGSGYNEQFF. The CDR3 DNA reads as TGTGCCAGCAGTAGCGGGAGCGGATACAATGAGCAGTTCTTC.

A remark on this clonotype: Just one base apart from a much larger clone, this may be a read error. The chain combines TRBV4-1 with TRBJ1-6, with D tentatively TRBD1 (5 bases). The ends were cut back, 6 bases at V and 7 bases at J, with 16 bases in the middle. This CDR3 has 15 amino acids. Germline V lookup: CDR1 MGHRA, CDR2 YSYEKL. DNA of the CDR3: TGCGCCAGCAGACGTTCAGGGAGTATCAATTCACCCCTCCACTTT. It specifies CASRRSGSINSPLHF.

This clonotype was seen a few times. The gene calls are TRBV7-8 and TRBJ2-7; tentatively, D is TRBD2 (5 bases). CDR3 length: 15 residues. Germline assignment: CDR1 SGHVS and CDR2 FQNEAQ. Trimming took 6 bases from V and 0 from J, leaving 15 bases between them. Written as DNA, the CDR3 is TGTGCCAGCAGTCAAAGCGGCATAAGCTCCTACGAGCAGTACTTC. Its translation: CASSQSGISSYEQYF.

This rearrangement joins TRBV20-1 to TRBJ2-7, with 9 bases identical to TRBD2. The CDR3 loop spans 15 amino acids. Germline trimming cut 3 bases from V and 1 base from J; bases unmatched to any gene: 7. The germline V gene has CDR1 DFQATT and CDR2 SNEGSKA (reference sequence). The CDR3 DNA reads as TGCAGTGCTAGGGCCCTGACTAGCGGTTCCTACGAGCAGTACTTC. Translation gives CSARALTSGSYEQYF.

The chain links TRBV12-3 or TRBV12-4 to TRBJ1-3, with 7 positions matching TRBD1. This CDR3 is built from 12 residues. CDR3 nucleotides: TGTGCTTCTGACAGGGATCGAAACACCATATATTTT. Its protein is CASDRDRNTIYF.

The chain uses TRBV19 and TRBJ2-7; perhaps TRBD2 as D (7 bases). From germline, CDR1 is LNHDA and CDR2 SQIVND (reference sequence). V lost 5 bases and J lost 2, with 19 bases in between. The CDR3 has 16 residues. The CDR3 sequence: CASSLEGGGAPYEQYV. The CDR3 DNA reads TGTGCCAGTAGTCTCGAAGGGGGGGGCGCCCCCTACGAGCAGTACGTC.

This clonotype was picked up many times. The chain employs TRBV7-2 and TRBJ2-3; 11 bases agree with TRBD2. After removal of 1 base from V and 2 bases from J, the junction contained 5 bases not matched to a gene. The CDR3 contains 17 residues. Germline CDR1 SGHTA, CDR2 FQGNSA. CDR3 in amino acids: CASSLVLLAGDTDTQYF. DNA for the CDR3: TGTGCCAGCAGCTTAGTGTTACTAGCGGGAGACACAGATACGCAGTATTTT.

CDR3 nucleotide sequence: TGTGCCAGCACTAGCGGGAGTAATATAGATACGCAGTATTTT. Translation: CASTSGSNIDTQYF. V usage is TRBV6-1 and J usage is TRBJ2-3; 10 nucleotides agree with TRBD2. Germline values: CDR1 MNHNS, CDR2 SASEGT. This CDR3 is built from 14 residues. J gave up 5 bases and V 7 bases, and 6 bases lay outside the gene matches.

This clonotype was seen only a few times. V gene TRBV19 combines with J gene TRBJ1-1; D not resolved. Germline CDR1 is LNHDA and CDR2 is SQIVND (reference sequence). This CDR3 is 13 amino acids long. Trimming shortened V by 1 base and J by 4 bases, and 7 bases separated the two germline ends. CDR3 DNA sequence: TGTGCCAGTAGTATAGCGCGCCTCACTGAAGCTTTCTTT. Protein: CASSIARLTEAFF.

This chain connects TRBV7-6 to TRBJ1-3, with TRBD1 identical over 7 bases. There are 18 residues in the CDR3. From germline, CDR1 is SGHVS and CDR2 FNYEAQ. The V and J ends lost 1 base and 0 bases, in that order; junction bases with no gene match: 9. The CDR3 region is CASSLEIPGGISGNTIYF. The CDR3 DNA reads TGTGCCAGCAGCTTAGAAATCCCAGGGGGGATCTCTGGAAACACCATATATTTT. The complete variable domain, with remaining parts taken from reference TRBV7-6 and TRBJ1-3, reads GAGVSQSPRYKVTKRGQDVALRCDPISGHVSLYWYRQALGQGPEFLTYFNYEAQQDKSGLPNDRFSAERPEGSISTLTIQRTEQRDSAMYRCASSLEIPGGISGNTIYFGEGSWLTVV.

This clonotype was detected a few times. The CDR3 DNA reads TGTGCCAGCAGCTTATGGCAAATGAACACTGAAGCTTTCTTT. This sequence encodes CASSLWQMNTEAFF. This chain links TRBV7-9 with TRBJ1-1; no firm D call. Germline loops: CDR1 SEHNR, CDR2 FQNEAQ (reference sequence). This CDR3 has 14 amino acids. The ends were cut back, 2 bases at V and 0 bases at J, with 7 bases in the middle. Complete variable domain (other parts from reference TRBV7-9 and TRBJ1-1): DTGVSQNPRHKITKRGQNVTFRCDPISEHNRLYWYRQTLGQGPEFLTYFQNEAQLEKSRLLSDRFSAERPKGSFSTLEIQRTEQGDSAMYLCASSLWQMNTEAFFGQGTRLTVV.

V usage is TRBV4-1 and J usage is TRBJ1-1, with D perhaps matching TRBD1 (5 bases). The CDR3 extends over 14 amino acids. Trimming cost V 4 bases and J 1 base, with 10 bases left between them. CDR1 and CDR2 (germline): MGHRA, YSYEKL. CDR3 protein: CASSRGTQNTEAFF. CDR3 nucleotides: TGCGCCAGCAGCCGCGGGACCCAGAACACTGAAGCTTTCTTT.

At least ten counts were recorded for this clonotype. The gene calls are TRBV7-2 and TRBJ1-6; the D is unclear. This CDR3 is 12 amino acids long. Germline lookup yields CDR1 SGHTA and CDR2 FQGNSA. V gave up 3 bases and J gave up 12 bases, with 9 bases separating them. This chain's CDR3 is CASSFLSQPLHF. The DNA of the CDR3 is TGTGCCAGCAGCTTTCTAAGTCAACCCCTCCACTTT.

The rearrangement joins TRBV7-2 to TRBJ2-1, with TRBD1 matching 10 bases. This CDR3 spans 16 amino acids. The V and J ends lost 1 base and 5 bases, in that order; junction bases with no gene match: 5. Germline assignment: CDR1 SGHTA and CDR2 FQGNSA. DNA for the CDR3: TGTGCCAGCAGCTTAGGTTGGGGACAGGGGAACAATGAGCAGTTCTTC. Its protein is CASSLGWGQGNNEQFF.

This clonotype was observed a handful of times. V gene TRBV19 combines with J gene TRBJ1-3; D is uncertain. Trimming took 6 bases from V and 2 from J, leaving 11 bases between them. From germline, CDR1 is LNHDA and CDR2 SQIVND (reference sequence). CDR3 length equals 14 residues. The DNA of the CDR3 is TGTGCCAGTAGGGGAGCTGAAACTGGAAACACCATATATTTT. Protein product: CASRGAETGNTIYF.